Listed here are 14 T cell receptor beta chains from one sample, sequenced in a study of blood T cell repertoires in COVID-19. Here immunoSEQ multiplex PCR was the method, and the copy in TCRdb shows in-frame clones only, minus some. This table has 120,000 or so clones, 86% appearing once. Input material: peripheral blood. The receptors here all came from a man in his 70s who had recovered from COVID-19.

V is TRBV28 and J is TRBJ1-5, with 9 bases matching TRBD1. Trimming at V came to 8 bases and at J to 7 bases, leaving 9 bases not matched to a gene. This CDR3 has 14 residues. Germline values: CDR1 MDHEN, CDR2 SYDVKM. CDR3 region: CASGKQGAQQPQHF. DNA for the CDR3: TGTGCCAGCGGAAAACAGGGGGCACAACAGCCCCAGCATTTT.

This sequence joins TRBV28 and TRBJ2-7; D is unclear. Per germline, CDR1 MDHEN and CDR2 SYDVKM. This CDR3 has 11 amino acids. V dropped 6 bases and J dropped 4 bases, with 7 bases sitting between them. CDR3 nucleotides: TGTGCCAGCAGCCGACTGTACGAGCAGTACTTC. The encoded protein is CASSRLYEQYF.

The CDR3 spells CASSSTSAGELFF. CDR3 DNA: TGTGCCAGCAGCTCGACTAGCGCCGGGGAGCTGTTTTTT. The chain recombines TRBV7-3 with TRBJ2-2; 8 nucleotides agree with TRBD2. J was trimmed by 6 bases and V by 4 bases; bases with no gene match: 1. Germline CDR1 is SGHTA and CDR2 is FQGTGA. This CDR3 is 13 amino acids long.

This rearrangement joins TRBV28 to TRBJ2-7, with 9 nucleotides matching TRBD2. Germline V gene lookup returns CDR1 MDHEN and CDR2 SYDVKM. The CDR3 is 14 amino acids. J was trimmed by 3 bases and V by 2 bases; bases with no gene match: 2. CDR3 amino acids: CASSLAGGGYEQYF. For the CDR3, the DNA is TGTGCCAGCAGTTTAGCGGGAGGGGGCTACGAGCAGTACTTC.

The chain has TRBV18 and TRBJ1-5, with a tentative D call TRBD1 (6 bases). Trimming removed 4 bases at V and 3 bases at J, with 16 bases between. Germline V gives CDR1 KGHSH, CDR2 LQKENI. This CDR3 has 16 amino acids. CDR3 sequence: CASSQTTGQYNQPQHF. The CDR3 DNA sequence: TGTGCCAGCTCACAAACCACGGGACAATACAATCAGCCCCAGCATTTT.

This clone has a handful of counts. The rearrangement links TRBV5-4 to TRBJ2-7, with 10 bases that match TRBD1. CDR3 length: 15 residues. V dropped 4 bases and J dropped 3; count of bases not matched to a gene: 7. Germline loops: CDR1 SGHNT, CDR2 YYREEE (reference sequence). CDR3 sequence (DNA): TGTGCCAGCAGCGCCCCGGGACAGGGGTACTACGAGCAGTACTTC. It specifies CASSAPGQGYYEQYF. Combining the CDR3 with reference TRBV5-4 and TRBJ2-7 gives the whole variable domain ETGVTQSPTHLIKTRGQQVTLRCSSQSGHNTVSWYQQALGQGPQFIFQYYREEENGRGNFPPRFSGLQFPNYSSELNVNALELDDSALYLCASSAPGQGYYEQYFGPGTRLTVT.

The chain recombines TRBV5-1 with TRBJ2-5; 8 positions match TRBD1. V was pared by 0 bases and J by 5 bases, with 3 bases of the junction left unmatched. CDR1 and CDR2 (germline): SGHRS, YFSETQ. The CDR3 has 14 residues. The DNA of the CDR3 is TGCGCCAGCAGCTTGGGGACAGGGTGGGAGACCCAGTACTTC. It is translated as CASSLGTGWETQYF.

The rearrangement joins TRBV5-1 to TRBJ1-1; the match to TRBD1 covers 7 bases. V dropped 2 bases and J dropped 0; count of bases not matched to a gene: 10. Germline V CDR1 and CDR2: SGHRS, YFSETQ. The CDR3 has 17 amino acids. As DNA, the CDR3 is TGCGCCAGCAGCTTCACCCCCGGGACAGCATTGAACACTGAAGCTTTCTTT. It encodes CASSFTPGTALNTEAFF.

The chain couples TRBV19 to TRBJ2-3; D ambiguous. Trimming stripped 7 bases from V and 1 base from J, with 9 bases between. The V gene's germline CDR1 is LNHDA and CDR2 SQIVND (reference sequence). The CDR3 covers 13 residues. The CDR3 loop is CASKAVGTDTQYF. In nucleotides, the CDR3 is TGTGCCAGTAAGGCGGTAGGCACAGATACGCAGTATTTT.

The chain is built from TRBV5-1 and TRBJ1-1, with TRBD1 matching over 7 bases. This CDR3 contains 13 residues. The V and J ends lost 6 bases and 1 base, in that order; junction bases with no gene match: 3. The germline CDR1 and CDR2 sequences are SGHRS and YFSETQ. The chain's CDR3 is CASNRGPNTEAFF. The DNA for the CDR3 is TGCGCCAGCAACAGGGGCCCGAACACTGAAGCTTTCTTT.

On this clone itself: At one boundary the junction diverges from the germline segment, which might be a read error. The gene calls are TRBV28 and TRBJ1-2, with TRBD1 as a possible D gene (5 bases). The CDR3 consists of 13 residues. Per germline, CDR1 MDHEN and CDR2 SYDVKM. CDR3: CAGRPGGNYGYTF. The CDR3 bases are TGTGCCGGCAGGCCGGGGGGAAACTATGGCTACACCTTC.

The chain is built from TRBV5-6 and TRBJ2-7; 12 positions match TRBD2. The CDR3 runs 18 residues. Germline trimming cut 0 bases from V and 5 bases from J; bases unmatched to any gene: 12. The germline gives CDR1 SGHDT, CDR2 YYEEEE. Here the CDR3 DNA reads TGTGCCAGCAGCTTGGCCGTCGATGCTAGCGGGAGGGGCAACGAGCAGTACTTC. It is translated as CASSLAVDASGRGNEQYF.

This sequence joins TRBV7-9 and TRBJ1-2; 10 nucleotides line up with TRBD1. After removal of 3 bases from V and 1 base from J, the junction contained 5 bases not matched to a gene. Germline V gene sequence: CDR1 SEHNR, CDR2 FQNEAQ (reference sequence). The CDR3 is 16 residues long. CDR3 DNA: TGTGCCAGCAGCTTGGCCGGGACAGGGGTTAACTATGGCTACACCTTC. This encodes CASSLAGTGVNYGYTF.

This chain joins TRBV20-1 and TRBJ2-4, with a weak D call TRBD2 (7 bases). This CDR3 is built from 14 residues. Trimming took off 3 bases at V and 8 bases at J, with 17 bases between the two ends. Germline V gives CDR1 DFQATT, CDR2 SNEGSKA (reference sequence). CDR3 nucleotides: TGCAGTGCTAGTGTTACGGGGGGCGGGGACATTCAGTACTTC. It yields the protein CSASVTGGGDIQYF.